This T cell receptor (beta chain) was sequenced for a study of CD4 and CD8 cells across lung adenocarcinoma regions. Each CDR3 protein is one row after TCRdb ran MiXCR on the PCR reads. The sample shows some 20,000 distinct CDR3 sequences, approximately 50% of them seen only once. This CDR3 region has 14 residues. With V trimmed by 5 bases and J by 8 bases, 5 bases remained unmatched. This clonotype occurred a few times. Samples came from patients with localized non-small cell lung adenocarcinoma. The receptor was isolated from a female donor with lung adenocarcinoma. The CD4 and CD8 labels of this study may be unreliable. The source material was CD8+ T cells from the center of a lung tumor. The rearrangement joins TRBV12-3 or TRBV12-4 to TRBJ2-1; TRBD2 aligns across 11 bases. In nucleotides, the CDR3 is TGTGCCAGCAGTCTGACTAGCGGGATAGATGAGCAGTTCTTC. This codes for CASSLTSGIDEQFF.